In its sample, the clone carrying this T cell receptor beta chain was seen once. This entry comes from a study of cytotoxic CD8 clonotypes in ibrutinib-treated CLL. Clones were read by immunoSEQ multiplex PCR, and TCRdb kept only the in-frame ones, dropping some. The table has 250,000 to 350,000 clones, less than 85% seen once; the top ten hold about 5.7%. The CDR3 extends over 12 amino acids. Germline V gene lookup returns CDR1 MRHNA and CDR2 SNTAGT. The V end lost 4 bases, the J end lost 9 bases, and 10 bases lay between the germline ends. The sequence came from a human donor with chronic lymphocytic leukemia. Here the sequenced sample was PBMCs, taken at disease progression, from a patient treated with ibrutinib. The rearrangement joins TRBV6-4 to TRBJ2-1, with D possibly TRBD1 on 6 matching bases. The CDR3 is CASSGVGGEQFF. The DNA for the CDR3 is TGTGCCAGCAGTGGGGTAGGGGGTGAGCAGTTCTTC.